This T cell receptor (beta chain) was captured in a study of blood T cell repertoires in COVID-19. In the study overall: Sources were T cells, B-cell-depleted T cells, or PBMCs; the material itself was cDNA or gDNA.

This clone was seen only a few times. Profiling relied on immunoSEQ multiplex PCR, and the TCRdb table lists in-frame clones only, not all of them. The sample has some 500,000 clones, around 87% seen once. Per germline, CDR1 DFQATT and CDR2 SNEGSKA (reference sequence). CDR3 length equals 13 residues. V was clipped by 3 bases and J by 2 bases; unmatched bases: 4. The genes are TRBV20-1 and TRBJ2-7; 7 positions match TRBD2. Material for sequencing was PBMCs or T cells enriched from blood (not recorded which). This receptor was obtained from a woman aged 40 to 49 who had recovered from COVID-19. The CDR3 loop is CSASRAGAYEQYF. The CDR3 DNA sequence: TGCAGTGCTAGTAGGGCGGGAGCCTACGAGCAGTACTTC.